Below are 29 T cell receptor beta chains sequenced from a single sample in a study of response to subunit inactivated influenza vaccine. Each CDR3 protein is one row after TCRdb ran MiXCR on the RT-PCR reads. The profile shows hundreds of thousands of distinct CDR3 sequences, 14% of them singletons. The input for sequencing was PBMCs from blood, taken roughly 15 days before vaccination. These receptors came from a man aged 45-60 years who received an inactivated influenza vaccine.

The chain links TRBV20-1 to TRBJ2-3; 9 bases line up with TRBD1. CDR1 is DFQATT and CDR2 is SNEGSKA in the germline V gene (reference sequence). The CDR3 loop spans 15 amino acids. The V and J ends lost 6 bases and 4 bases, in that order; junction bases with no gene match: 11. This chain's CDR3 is CSAPTGGKIADTQYF. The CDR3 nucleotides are TGCAGTGCGCCCACAGGGGGCAAAATTGCAGATACGCAGTATTTT.

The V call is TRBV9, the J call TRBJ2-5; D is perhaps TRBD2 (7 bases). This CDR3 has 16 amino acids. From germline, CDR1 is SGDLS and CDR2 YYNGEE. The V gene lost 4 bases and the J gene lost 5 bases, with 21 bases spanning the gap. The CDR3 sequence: CASSPGGGGRGETQYF. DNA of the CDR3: TGTGCCAGCAGCCCCGGGGGCGGCGGGAGAGGCGAGACCCAGTACTTC.

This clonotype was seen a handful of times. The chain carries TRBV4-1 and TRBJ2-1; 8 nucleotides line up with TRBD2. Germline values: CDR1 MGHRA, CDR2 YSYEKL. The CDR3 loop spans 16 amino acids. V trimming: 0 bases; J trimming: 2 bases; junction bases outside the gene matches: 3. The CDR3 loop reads CASSQDLRGAYNEQFF. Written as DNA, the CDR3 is TGCGCCAGCAGCCAAGATCTGCGGGGGGCCTACAATGAGCAGTTCTTC.

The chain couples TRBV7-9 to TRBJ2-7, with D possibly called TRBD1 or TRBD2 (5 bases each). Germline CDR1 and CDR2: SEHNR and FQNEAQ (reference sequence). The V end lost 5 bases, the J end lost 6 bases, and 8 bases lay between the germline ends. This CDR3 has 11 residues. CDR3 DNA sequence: TGTGCCAGCAGCAGAGGGGTCGAGCAGTACTTC. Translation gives CASSRGVEQYF.

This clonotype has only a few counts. CDR3 DNA sequence: TGTGCCAGCAGTGACCTAAGTGGCTGGGGGGACTACGAGCAGTACTTC. Protein sequence: CASSDLSGWGDYEQYF. This rearrangement joins TRBV6-1 to TRBJ2-7; possible D gene TRBD2, 6 bases. The germline V and J ends were trimmed by 3 bases and 3 bases, with 18 bases remaining between them. Germline lookup yields CDR1 MNHNS and CDR2 SASEGT. The CDR3 sequence is 16 residues long.

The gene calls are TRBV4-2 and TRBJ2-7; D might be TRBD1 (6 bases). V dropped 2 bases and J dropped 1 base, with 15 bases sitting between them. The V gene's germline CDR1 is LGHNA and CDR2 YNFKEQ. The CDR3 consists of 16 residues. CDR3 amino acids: CASSQSQGGTSYEQYF. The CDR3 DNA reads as TGTGCCAGCAGCCAATCACAGGGTGGTACGTCCTACGAGCAGTACTTC.

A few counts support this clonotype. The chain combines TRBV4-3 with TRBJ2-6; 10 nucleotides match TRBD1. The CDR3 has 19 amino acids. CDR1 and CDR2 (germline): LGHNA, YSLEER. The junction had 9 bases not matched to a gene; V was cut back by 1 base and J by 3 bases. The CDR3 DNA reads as TGCGCCAGCAGCCAAGGTCCCGGGACAGGGGACTTTGGGGCCAACGTCCTGACTTTC. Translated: CASSQGPGTGDFGANVLTF.

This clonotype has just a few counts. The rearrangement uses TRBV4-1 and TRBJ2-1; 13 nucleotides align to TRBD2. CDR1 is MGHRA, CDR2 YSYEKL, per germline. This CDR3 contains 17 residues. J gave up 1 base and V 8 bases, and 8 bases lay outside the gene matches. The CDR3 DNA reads TGCGCCAGCTCCCCGGGACTAGCGGGGAAATCCTACAATGAGCAGTTCTTC. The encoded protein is CASSPGLAGKSYNEQFF.

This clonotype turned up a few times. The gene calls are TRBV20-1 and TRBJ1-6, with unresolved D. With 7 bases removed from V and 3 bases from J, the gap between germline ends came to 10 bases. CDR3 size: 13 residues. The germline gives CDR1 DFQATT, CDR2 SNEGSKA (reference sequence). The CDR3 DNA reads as TGCAGTGGGACGGGCAACTATAATTCACCCCTCCACTTT. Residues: CSGTGNYNSPLHF.

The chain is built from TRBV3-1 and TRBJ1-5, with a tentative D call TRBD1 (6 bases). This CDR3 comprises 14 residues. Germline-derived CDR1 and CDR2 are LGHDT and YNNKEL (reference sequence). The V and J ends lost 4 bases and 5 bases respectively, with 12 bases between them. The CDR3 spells CASSLTGSDQPQHF. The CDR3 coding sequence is TGTGCCAGCAGCCTCACAGGGAGTGATCAGCCCCAGCATTTT.

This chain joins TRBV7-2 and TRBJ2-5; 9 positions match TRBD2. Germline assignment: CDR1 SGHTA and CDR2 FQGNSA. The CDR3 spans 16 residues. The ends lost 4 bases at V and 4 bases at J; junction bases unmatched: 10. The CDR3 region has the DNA TGTGCCAGCAGCTGGTTCATGGCGGGAGGGTCAGAGACCCAGTACTTC. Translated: CASSWFMAGGSETQYF.

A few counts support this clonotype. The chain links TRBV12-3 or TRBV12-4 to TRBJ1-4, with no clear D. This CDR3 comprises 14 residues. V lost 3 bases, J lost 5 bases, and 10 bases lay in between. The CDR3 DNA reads TGTGCCAGCAGTTTTGTAACTCTGAATGAAAAACTGTTTTTT. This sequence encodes CASSFVTLNEKLFF.

The CDR3 region is CASRSGRRQETQYF. The DNA for the CDR3 is TGCGCCAGCAGAAGCGGGAGGAGGCAAGAGACCCAGTACTTC. The J gene is TRBJ2-5, the V gene TRBV5-1, with 9 positions matching TRBD2. The V and J ends lost 5 bases and 2 bases, in that order; junction bases with no gene match: 4. Germline values: CDR1 SGHRS, CDR2 YFSETQ. The CDR3 length is 14 residues.

The CDR3 region is CATSTASSYNEQFF. In nucleotides, the CDR3 is TGTGCCACGTCGACAGCGAGCTCCTACAATGAGCAGTTCTTC. The V and J genes are TRBV6-2 or TRBV6-3 and TRBJ2-1; D perhaps matches TRBD1 (5 bases). Trimming took off 10 bases at V and 0 bases at J, with 13 bases between the two ends. This CDR3 is built from 14 residues. In germline, CDR1 is MNHEY, CDR2 SVGEGT.

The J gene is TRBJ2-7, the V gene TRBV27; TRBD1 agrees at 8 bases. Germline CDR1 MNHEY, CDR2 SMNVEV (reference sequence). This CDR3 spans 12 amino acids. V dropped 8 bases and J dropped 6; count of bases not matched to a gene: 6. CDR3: CASSIGQGEQYF. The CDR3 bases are TGTGCCAGCTCAATCGGACAGGGCGAGCAGTACTTC.

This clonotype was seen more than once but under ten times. CDR3 protein: CASSWGTVETQYF. The CDR3 DNA sequence: TGTGCCAGCAGCTGGGGGACCGTAGAGACCCAGTACTTC. The genes are TRBV7-8 and TRBJ2-5, with D perhaps given as TRBD1 or TRBD2 (5 bases each). The CDR3 sequence is 13 residues long. CDR1 SGHVS and CDR2 FQNEAQ come from the germline V gene. Trimming left V 4 bases short and J 4 bases short, with 10 bases between. Full variable domain (rest looked up from reference TRBV7-8 and TRBJ2-5): GAGVSQSPRYKVAKRGQDVALRCDPISGHVSLFWYQQALGQGPEFLTYFQNEAQLDKSGLPSDRFFAERPEGSVSTLKIQRTQQEDSAVYLCASSWGTVETQYFGPGTRLLVL.

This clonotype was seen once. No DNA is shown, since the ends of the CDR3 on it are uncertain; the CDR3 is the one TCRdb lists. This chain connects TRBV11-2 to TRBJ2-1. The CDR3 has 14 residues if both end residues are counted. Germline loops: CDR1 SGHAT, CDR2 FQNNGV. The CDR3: CASGVGAGNNEQFF.

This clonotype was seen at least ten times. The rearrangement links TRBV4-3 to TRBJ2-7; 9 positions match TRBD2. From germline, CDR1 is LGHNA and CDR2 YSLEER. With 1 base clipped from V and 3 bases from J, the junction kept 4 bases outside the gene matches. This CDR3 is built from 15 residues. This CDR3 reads CASSQGSSGVYEQYF. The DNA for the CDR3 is TGCGCCAGCAGCCAAGGATCTAGCGGGGTCTACGAGCAGTACTTC.

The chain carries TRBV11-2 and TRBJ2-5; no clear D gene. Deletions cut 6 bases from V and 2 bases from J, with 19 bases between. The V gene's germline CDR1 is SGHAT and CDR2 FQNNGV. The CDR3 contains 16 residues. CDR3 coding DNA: TGTGCCAGCAGTCCCCACCGGCGACCACTTCAAGAGACCCAGTACTTC. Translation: CASSPHRRPLQETQYF.

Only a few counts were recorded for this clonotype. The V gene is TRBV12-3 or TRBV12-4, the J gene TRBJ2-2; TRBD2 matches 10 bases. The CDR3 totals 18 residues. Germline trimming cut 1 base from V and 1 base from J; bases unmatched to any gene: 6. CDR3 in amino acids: CASSLELVAGGNTGELFF. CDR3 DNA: TGTGCCAGCAGTTTAGAGTTAGTAGCGGGAGGGAACACCGGGGAGCTGTTTTTT.

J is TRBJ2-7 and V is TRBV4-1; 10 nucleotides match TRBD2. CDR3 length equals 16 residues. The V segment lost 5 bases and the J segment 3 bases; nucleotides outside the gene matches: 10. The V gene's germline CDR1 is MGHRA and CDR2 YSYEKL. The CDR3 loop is CASSASGLADYYEQYF. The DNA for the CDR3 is TGCGCCAGCAGCGCCTCAGGACTAGCGGATTACTACGAGCAGTACTTC.

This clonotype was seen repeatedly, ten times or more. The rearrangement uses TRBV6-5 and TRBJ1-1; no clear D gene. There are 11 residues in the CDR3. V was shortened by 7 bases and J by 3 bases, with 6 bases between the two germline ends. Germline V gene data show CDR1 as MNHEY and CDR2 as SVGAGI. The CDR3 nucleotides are TGTGCCAGCATGGGGTACACTGAAGCTTTCTTT. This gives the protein CASMGYTEAFF.

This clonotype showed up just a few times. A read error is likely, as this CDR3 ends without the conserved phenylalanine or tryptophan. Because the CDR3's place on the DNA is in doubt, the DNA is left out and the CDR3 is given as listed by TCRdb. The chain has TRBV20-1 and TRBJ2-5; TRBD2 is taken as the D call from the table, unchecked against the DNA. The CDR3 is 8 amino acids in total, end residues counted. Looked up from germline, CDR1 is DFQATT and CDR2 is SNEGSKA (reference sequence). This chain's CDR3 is CSAGDARI.

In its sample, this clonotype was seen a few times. CDR3: CASSSVQYF. DNA of the CDR3: TGTGCCAGCAGTTCTGTTCAGTACTTC. The rearrangement links TRBV6-5 to TRBJ2-4; no firm D call. V was shortened by 4 bases and J by 11 bases, with 3 bases between the two germline ends. CDR1 is MNHEY and CDR2 is SVGAGI in the germline V gene. The CDR3 extends over 9 amino acids.

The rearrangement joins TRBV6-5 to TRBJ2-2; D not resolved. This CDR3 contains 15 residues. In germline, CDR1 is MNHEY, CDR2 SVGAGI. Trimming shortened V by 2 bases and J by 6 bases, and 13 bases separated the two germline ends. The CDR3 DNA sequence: TGTGCCAGCAGTTACGGGCCGAACTCGGCCGGGGAGCTGTTTTTT. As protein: CASSYGPNSAGELFF.

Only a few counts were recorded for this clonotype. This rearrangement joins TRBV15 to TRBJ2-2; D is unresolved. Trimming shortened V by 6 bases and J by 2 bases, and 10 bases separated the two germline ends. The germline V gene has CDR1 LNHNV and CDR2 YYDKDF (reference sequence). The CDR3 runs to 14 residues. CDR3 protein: CATSPGTNTGELFF. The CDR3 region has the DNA TGTGCCACCAGTCCCGGAACCAACACCGGGGAGCTGTTTTTT.

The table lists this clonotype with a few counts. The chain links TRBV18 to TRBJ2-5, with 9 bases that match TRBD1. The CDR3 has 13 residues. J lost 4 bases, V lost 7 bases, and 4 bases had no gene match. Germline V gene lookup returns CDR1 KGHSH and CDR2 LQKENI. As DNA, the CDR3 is TGTGCCAGCTACCGGGACAGGGCAGAGACCCAGTACTTC. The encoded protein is CASYRDRAETQYF. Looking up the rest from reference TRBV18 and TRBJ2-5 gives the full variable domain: NAGVMQNPRHLVRRRGQEARLRCSPMKGHSHVYWYRQLPEEGLKFMVYLQKENIIDESGMPKERFSAEFPKEGPSILRIQQVVRGDSAAYFCASYRDRAETQYFGPGTRLLVL.

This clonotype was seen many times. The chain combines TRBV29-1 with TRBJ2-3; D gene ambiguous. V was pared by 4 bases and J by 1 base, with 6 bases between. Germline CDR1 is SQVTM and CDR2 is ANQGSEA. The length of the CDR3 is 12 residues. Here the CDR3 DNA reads TGCAGCGTTGGAAGAGGCACAGATACGCAGTATTTT. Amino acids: CSVGRGTDTQYF.

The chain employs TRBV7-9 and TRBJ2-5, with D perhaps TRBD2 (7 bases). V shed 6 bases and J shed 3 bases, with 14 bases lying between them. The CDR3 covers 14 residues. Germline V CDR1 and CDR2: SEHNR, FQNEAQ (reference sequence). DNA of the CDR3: TGTGCCAGCAGTTTTGCGGGGGCTGAAGAGACCCAGTACTTC. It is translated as CASSFAGAEETQYF.